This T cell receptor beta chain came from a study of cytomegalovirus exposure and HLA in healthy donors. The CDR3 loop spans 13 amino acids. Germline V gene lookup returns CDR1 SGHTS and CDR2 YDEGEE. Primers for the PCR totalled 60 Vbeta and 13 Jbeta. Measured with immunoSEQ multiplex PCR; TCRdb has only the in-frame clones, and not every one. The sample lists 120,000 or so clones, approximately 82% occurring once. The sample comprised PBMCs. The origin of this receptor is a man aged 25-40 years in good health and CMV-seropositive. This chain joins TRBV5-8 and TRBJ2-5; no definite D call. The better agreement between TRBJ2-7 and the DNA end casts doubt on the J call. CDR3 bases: TGTGCCAGCAGCAACGCGCGTGCCTACGAGCAGTACTTC. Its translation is CASSNARAYEQYF.